A single sample is the source of the 22 T cell receptor beta chains below, sequenced in a study of cytomegalovirus exposure and HLA in healthy donors. This PCR relied on a set of 60 Vbeta primers and 13 Jbeta primers. Data came from immunoSEQ multiplex PCR; TCRdb stores just in-frame clones and leaves some out. The table includes 200,000 to 250,000 clones, around 80% detected once. Source material: PBMCs. The receptors were gathered from a man aged 25-45 years in good health and CMV-seronegative.

This chain uses TRBV7-8 with TRBJ1-4, with D tentatively TRBD1 (6 bases). The CDR3 runs to 13 residues. Germline CDR1 and CDR2: SGHVS and FQNEAQ. V was pared by 1 base and J by 13 bases, with 13 bases between. DNA of the CDR3: TGTGCCAGCAGCTTAGGGGACAACTTAGGACTGTTTTTT. Encoded protein: CASSLGDNLGLFF. Full variable domain (rest looked up from reference TRBV7-8 and TRBJ1-4): GAGVSQSPRYKVAKRGQDVALRCDPISGHVSLFWYQQALGQGPEFLTYFQNEAQLDKSGLPSDRFFAERPEGSVSTLKIQRTQQEDSAVYLCASSLGDNLGLFFGSGTQLSVL.

The chain links TRBV20-1 to TRBJ2-5, with 9 bases aligning to TRBD2. Germline CDR1 DFQATT, CDR2 SNEGSKA (reference sequence). This CDR3 has 10 amino acids. After removal of 7 bases from V and 13 bases from J, the junction contained 7 bases not matched to a gene. CDR3 sequence: CSVGTSFLYF. CDR3 DNA: TGCAGTGTCGGGACTAGCTTTCTGTACTTC.

This sequence joins TRBV28 and TRBJ1-1, with D maybe TRBD1 (5 bases). Between the trimmed V and J ends, which lost 7 bases and 3 bases, there was a span of 15 bases. The CDR3 has 14 amino acids. Germline-derived CDR1 and CDR2 are MDHEN and SYDVKM. The CDR3 loop reads CASTPGDLYTEAFF. In nucleotides, the CDR3 is TGTGCCAGCACCCCGGGGGACCTCTACACTGAAGCTTTCTTT.

The chain is built from TRBV6-1 and TRBJ1-2; no definite D call. Trimming removed 6 bases at V and 1 base at J, with 9 bases between. Germline CDR1 MNHNS, CDR2 SASEGT. The CDR3 sequence is 13 residues long. The CDR3 region has the DNA TGTGCCAGCAGGGCCCCCCTTAACTATGGCTACACCTTC. As protein: CASRAPLNYGYTF.

The genes are TRBV6-5 and TRBJ2-7; TRBD2 is a possible D gene (5 bases). This CDR3 contains 15 residues. Germline CDR1 MNHEY, CDR2 SVGAGI. The ends were cut back, 3 bases at V and 2 bases at J, with 14 bases in the middle. For the CDR3, the DNA is TGTGCCAGCAGTTATACCTCCGGCGGGCCCTACGAGCAGTACTTC. Its protein product is CASSYTSGGPYEQYF.

The rearrangement links TRBV19 to TRBJ2-3, with D maybe TRBD2 (8 bases). Trimming shortened V by 4 bases and J by 5 bases, and 19 bases separated the two germline ends. Germline loops: CDR1 LNHDA, CDR2 SQIVND (reference sequence). The CDR3 consists of 16 residues. CDR3 loop: CASSTPGRGQRDTQYF. CDR3 nucleotides: TGTGCCAGTAGTACCCCCGGGAGGGGGCAAAGAGATACGCAGTATTTT.

This rearrangement joins TRBV18 to TRBJ1-5; D remains unclear. From germline, CDR1 is KGHSH and CDR2 LQKENI. Trimming cost V 3 bases and J 6 bases, with 18 bases left between them. The length of the CDR3 is 16 residues. CDR3 region: CASSPLAEVGGQPQHF. DNA of the CDR3: TGTGCCAGCTCACCCCTCGCTGAGGTGGGTGGTCAGCCCCAGCATTTT. The full variable domain, with the rest looked up from reference TRBV18 and TRBJ1-5, is NAGVMQNPRHLVRRRGQEARLRCSPMKGHSHVYWYRQLPEEGLKFMVYLQKENIIDESGMPKERFSAEFPKEGPSILRIQQVVRGDSAAYFCASSPLAEVGGQPQHFGDGTRLSIL.

This rearrangement joins TRBV7-2 to TRBJ2-3; D is unclear. The CDR3 spans 15 residues. The germline V gene encodes CDR1 SGHTA and CDR2 FQGNSA. Between the trimmed V and J ends, which lost 0 bases and 12 bases, there was a span of 19 bases. The DNA for the CDR3 is TGTGCCAGCAGCTTAGCGAAGAACTCAGGTCAGAAACAGTATTTT. Protein product: CASSLAKNSGQKQYF.

V usage is TRBV19 and J usage is TRBJ1-1; TRBD1 matches at 9 bases. V was pared by 4 bases and J by 1 base, with 10 bases of the junction left unmatched. There are 17 residues in the CDR3. Germline values: CDR1 LNHDA, CDR2 SQIVND (reference sequence). CDR3 nucleotide sequence: TGTGCCAGTAGTAAAGGGAACAGGGGGCTAGGGAACACTGAAGCTTTCTTT. Translation gives CASSKGNRGLGNTEAFF.

The rearrangement joins TRBV5-1 to TRBJ2-5; tentatively, D is TRBD1 (7 bases). V was shortened by 0 bases and J by 3 bases, with 18 bases between the two germline ends. CDR1 SGHRS and CDR2 YFSETQ come from the germline V gene. The CDR3 consists of 17 residues. CDR3 DNA: TGCGCCAGCAGCTTGGCAGGGGGACTCAGCTCGAAAGAGACCCAGTACTTC. This sequence encodes CASSLAGGLSSKETQYF.

J is TRBJ2-1 and V is TRBV5-1; a weak D match, TRBD2 (6 bases). The germline CDR1 and CDR2 sequences are SGHRS and YFSETQ. This CDR3 is built from 18 residues. Trimming took 0 bases from V and 7 from J, leaving 23 bases between them. The CDR3 bases are TGCGCCAGCAGCTTGGCCGTTTTAGCGGCCCCTCCGGGAAATGAGCAGTTCTTC. Translation gives CASSLAVLAAPPGNEQFF.

The chain employs TRBV7-9 and TRBJ1-1, with 8 bases aligning to TRBD1. CDR3 length: 16 amino acids. V was clipped by 5 bases and J by 0 bases; unmatched bases: 8. CDR1 SEHNR and CDR2 FQNEAQ come from the germline V gene (reference sequence). The CDR3 nucleotides read TGTGCCAGCAGCCTCGACCCGGGACAGGTGAACACTGAAGCTTTCTTT. It translates to CASSLDPGQVNTEAFF.

The sample holds a few counts of this clone. The chain couples TRBV5-1 to TRBJ2-3; possible D gene TRBD2, 6 bases. The CDR3 extends over 15 amino acids. The ends were cut back, 5 bases at V and 2 bases at J, with 15 bases in the middle. Germline V gives CDR1 SGHRS, CDR2 YFSETQ. CDR3 protein: CASRGTLGITDTQYF. The DNA of the CDR3 is TGCGCCAGCAGGGGGACTTTGGGGATCACAGATACGCAGTATTTT.

The chain uses TRBV6-6 and TRBJ2-7, with D tentatively TRBD1 (8 bases). Germline CDR1 and CDR2: MNHNY and SVGAGI (reference sequence). This CDR3 comprises 15 residues. Trimming took off 1 base at V and 7 bases at J, with 17 bases between the two ends. The CDR3 loop is CASSYYGQGGLEQYF. CDR3 in DNA: TGTGCCAGCAGTTACTATGGACAGGGAGGGTTAGAGCAGTACTTC.

The chain employs TRBV6-6 and TRBJ2-5; D is possibly TRBD2 (5 bases). Germline lookup yields CDR1 MNHNY and CDR2 SVGAGI (reference sequence). Trimming cost V 0 bases and J 5 bases, with 10 bases left between them. The CDR3 extends over 14 amino acids. The CDR3 nucleotides are TGTGCCAGCAGTTACTCTTCTAGGAGGGAGACCCAGTACTTC. Its translation: CASSYSSRRETQYF.

The table lists this clone with a few counts. The gene calls are TRBV6-5 and TRBJ2-4; TRBD1 aligns across 9 bases. After removal of 6 bases from V and 4 bases from J, the junction contained 4 bases not matched to a gene. This CDR3 contains 14 residues. Germline V lookup: CDR1 MNHEY, CDR2 SVGAGI. The DNA for the CDR3 is TGTGCCAGCAGCCCCGGGACAGGGAAAAACATTCAGTACTTC. Encoded protein: CASSPGTGKNIQYF.

The chain joins TRBV6-6 to TRBJ1-5; 10 bases fit TRBD1. The CDR3 spans 15 residues. V shed 6 bases and J 6 bases; nucleotides not matched to a gene: 8. Looked up from germline, CDR1 is MNHNY and CDR2 is SVGAGI (reference sequence). CDR3 residues: CASRGGQGQFQPQHF. The CDR3 nucleotides are TGTGCCAGCAGGGGGGGACAGGGGCAATTTCAGCCCCAGCATTTT.

This clone was picked up one time. The V call is TRBV28, the J call TRBJ2-3, with D perhaps TRBD1 (5 bases). The V gene lost 3 bases and the J gene lost 3 bases, with 16 bases spanning the gap. Germline lookup yields CDR1 MDHEN and CDR2 SYDVKM. The CDR3 covers 16 residues. This CDR3 reads CASSFDWADTTDTQYF. The CDR3 coding sequence is TGTGCCAGCAGTTTTGATTGGGCGGACACTACAGATACGCAGTATTTT.

The chain links TRBV28 to TRBJ1-4; D unclear. The V and J ends lost 2 bases and 0 bases respectively, with 10 bases between them. Germline loops: CDR1 MDHEN, CDR2 SYDVKM. The CDR3 is 16 amino acids. CDR3 loop: CASSLGQVATNEKLFF. The CDR3 DNA is TGTGCCAGCAGTTTAGGCCAGGTCGCAACTAATGAAAAACTGTTTTTT.

The chain carries TRBV5-1 and TRBJ1-1, with D perhaps TRBD1 (5 bases). CDR3 length: 16 residues. V was cut by 6 bases and J by 0 bases, with 18 bases left in between. Germline-derived CDR1 and CDR2 are SGHRS and YFSETQ. CDR3: CASTGRGLGLNTEAFF. In DNA form, the CDR3 reads TGCGCCAGCACGGGCCGGGGACTCGGTTTGAACACTGAAGCTTTCTTT. Together with reference TRBV5-1 and TRBJ1-1, the CDR3 gives the full variable domain: KAGVTQTPRYLIKTRGQQVTLSCSPISGHRSVSWYQQTPGQGLQFLFEYFSETQRNKGNFPGRFSGRQFSNSRSEMNVSTLELGDSALYLCASTGRGLGLNTEAFFGQGTRLTVV.

This sequence joins TRBV4-2 and TRBJ2-1; perhaps TRBD2 as D (5 bases). This CDR3 has 14 residues. From germline, CDR1 is LGHNA and CDR2 YNFKEQ. The germline V and J ends were trimmed by 0 bases and 9 bases, with 12 bases remaining between them. This CDR3 reads CASSQELLVSEQFF. For the CDR3, the DNA is TGTGCCAGCAGCCAAGAATTACTAGTAAGTGAGCAGTTCTTC.

V gene TRBV27 combines with J gene TRBJ1-2, with 10 nucleotides matching TRBD1. In germline, CDR1 is MNHEY, CDR2 SMNVEV (reference sequence). J gave up 7 bases and V 4 bases, and 6 bases lay outside the gene matches. This CDR3 has 14 residues. The CDR3 here is CASSSGTGASGYTF. In DNA form, the CDR3 reads TGTGCCAGCAGTTCCGGGACAGGGGCCTCTGGCTACACCTTC.